These 18 T cell receptor beta chains came from one sample sequenced in a study of graft-versus-host responses after intestinal transplantation (TCRdb year 2021). The antigens for these receptors are not known. This specimen's time point label, per the study, means: cells obtained before transplantation from donor or recipient. The library was prepared using the immunoSEQ multiplex PCR assay. The source is immuneACCESS, and TCRdb retained only in-frame sequences with V and J called. Part of the clones is not carried over; for the studies checked, unresolved V genes explain less than half of this, and the remainder is unexplained. The sample contains around 76,000 clones, around 95% of them found a single time. About 0.56% of the sample is in the top ten clones. The source material was unstimulated CD8+ T cells sorted from spleen or lymph node cells, sampled before intestinal transplant. All receptors derive from a human donor who received an intestinal transplant.

The V and J genes are TRBV9 and TRBJ2-3; TRBD2 might be the D (5 bases). The CDR3 extends over 14 amino acids. Germline V gene lookup returns CDR1 SGDLS and CDR2 YYNGEE. The germline V and J ends were trimmed by 2 bases and 2 bases, with 9 bases remaining between them. The DNA for the CDR3 is TGTGCCAGCAGCGTCGGGAAACACACAGATACGCAGTATTTT. This translates into CASSVGKHTDTQYF.

V is TRBV9 and J is TRBJ1-2; 11 positions agree with TRBD1. Germline V gives CDR1 SGDLS, CDR2 YYNGEE. The CDR3 is made up of 17 amino acids. The trim removed 4 bases at V and 4 bases at J, leaving 12 bases unmatched. The CDR3 DNA is TGTGCCAGCAGCCCAAGGACAGGGGGCCTTAATGGCTATGGCTACACCTTC. Translation: CASSPRTGGLNGYGYTF.

DNA for the CDR3: TGCGCCAGCAGTGAGCTAGCGGGAGATACGCAGTATTTT. Its translation: CASSELAGDTQYF. The chain uses TRBV10-1 and TRBJ2-3; 8 nucleotides align to TRBD2. The CDR3 is 13 amino acids. The ends lost 2 bases at V and 5 bases at J; junction bases unmatched: 0. Germline assignment: CDR1 WNHNN and CDR2 SYGVQD (reference sequence).

The chain links TRBV5-4 to TRBJ1-1; 9 bases align to TRBD1. The CDR3 contains 16 residues. The V gene's germline CDR1 is SGHNT and CDR2 YYREEE (reference sequence). The J segment lost 3 bases and the V segment lost 4 bases, leaving 10 bases of the junction unmatched. DNA of the CDR3: TGTGCCAGCAGCCAAAACTACAGGGGGCAGGACACTGAAGCTTTCTTT. Translation gives CASSQNYRGQDTEAFF.

This chain uses TRBV7-9 with TRBJ2-7; 9 bases fit TRBD1. The V gene end was trimmed by 5 bases and the J gene end by 6 bases; junction bases not matched to a gene: 2. Germline V lookup: CDR1 SEHNR, CDR2 FQNEAQ (reference sequence). CDR3 size: 12 residues. CDR3 sequence (DNA): TGTGCCAGCAGCAAGGACAGGGGCGAGCAGTACTTC. This translates into CASSKDRGEQYF.

The rearrangement uses TRBV27 and TRBJ2-1, with 8 bases matching TRBD1. Looked up from germline, CDR1 is MNHEY and CDR2 is SMNVEV (reference sequence). The trim removed 5 bases at V and 5 bases at J, leaving 8 bases unmatched. CDR3 size: 15 residues. CDR3 sequence: CASSIYGTGDNEQFF. CDR3 nucleotides: TGTGCCAGCAGTATATATGGGACAGGAGACAATGAGCAGTTCTTC.

The chain is built from TRBV9 and TRBJ1-4; 8 nucleotides align to TRBD1. Germline V gene data show CDR1 as SGDLS and CDR2 as YYNGEE. V shed 3 bases, J shed 5 bases, and the junction held 6 bases outside the gene matches. This CDR3 is 15 amino acids long. This CDR3 is CASSAWTGRNEKLFF. The CDR3 DNA follows: TGTGCCAGCAGCGCCTGGACAGGGAGGAATGAAAAACTGTTTTTT.

A single count supports this clone. The genes are TRBV2 and TRBJ2-3; 9 nucleotides line up with TRBD2. Losses at the gene ends were 3 bases for V and 5 bases for J; bases not matched to a gene: 15. Germline CDR1 and CDR2: SNHLY and FYNNEI. The CDR3 has 18 residues. The CDR3 loop is CASSDSAASGEVRDTQYF. The CDR3 DNA reads as TGTGCCAGCAGTGATTCCGCGGCTAGCGGGGAGGTCAGAGATACGCAGTATTTT.

The CDR3 nucleotides read TGTGCCAGTAGTATATATGATGCTCTTTCTAATGAAAAACTGTTTTTT. It yields the protein CASSIYDALSNEKLFF. The V call is TRBV19, the J call TRBJ1-4; no clear D. This CDR3 spans 16 amino acids. The germline gives CDR1 LNHDA, CDR2 SQIVND (reference sequence). V lost 2 bases to trimming and J lost 3 bases, with 13 bases between them.

The rearrangement joins TRBV25-1 to TRBJ2-2, with 13 bases lining up with TRBD2. The germline V gene encodes CDR1 MGHDK and CDR2 SYGVNS. The CDR3 consists of 17 residues. The V and J ends lost 4 bases and 0 bases, in that order; junction bases with no gene match: 2. CDR3 in DNA: TGTGCCAGCAGTGCGGGACTAGCGGGATCGAACACCGGGGAGCTGTTTTTT. Its translation: CASSAGLAGSNTGELFF.

The chain couples TRBV5-4 to TRBJ2-2; the match to TRBD2 covers 13 bases. Germline CDR1 SGHNT, CDR2 YYREEE (reference sequence). This CDR3 contains 18 residues. Trimming cost V 6 bases and J 1 base; bases outside gene matches: 9. CDR3 DNA: TGTGCCAGCACGGAACTAGCGGGAGGGTCGGGGAACACCGGGGAGCTGTTTTTT. Encoded protein: CASTELAGGSGNTGELFF.

The genes are TRBV4-2 and TRBJ2-3; D not certain. The V gene's germline CDR1 is LGHNA and CDR2 YNFKEQ. This CDR3 region has 16 residues. V was clipped by 1 base and J by 5 bases, with 16 bases between them. The CDR3 DNA sequence: TGTGCCAGCAGCCAAGTCGGGCAGCCCAAAGGAGATACGCAGTATTTT. Its protein is CASSQVGQPKGDTQYF.

V usage is TRBV28 and J usage is TRBJ2-1, with D tentatively TRBD2 (5 bases). The V gene's germline CDR1 is MDHEN and CDR2 SYDVKM. Trimming took off 3 bases at V and 4 bases at J, with 19 bases between the two ends. The CDR3 runs 17 residues. The CDR3 sequence: CASSFLGLGEQYNEQFF. CDR3 coding DNA: TGTGCCAGCAGTTTCCTGGGGTTGGGAGAACAGTACAATGAGCAGTTCTTC.

This clone was seen once. V gene TRBV7-3 combines with J gene TRBJ2-7; D may be TRBD1 (6 bases). The CDR3 loop spans 16 amino acids. The V gene lost 1 base and the J gene lost 3 bases, with 16 bases spanning the gap. The germline V gene has CDR1 SGHTA and CDR2 FQGTGA. The DNA for the CDR3 is TGTGCCAGCAGCTTAAGGAGGCCGGACAGACACTACGAGCAGTACTTC. This encodes CASSLRRPDRHYEQYF.

The chain is built from TRBV7-6 and TRBJ2-1, with 7 nucleotides matching TRBD1. Germline CDR1 reads SGHVS; CDR2 reads FNYEAQ. With 7 bases clipped from V and 7 bases from J, the junction kept 10 bases outside the gene matches. The CDR3 extends over 14 amino acids. The CDR3 here is CASTPGTVSNEQFF. The CDR3 nucleotides read TGTGCCAGCACCCCCGGGACAGTCAGTAATGAGCAGTTCTTC. Looking up the rest from reference TRBV7-6 and TRBJ2-1 gives the full variable domain: GAGVSQSPRYKVTKRGQDVALRCDPISGHVSLYWYRQALGQGPEFLTYFNYEAQQDKSGLPNDRFSAERPEGSISTLTIQRTEQRDSAMYRCASTPGTVSNEQFFGPGTRLTVL.

This sequence joins TRBV6-6 and TRBJ2-1; the match to TRBD2 covers 11 bases. Germline lookup yields CDR1 MNHNY and CDR2 SVGAGI (reference sequence). V lost 5 bases, J lost 8 bases, and 2 bases stayed unmatched. This CDR3 region has 13 residues. DNA of the CDR3: TGTGCCAGCAGTGGGACTAGCGGCGATGAGCAGTTCTTC. It yields the protein CASSGTSGDEQFF.

The rearrangement links TRBV7-2 to TRBJ2-5, with D maybe TRBD2 (6 bases). The V end lost 6 bases, the J end lost 4 bases, and 21 bases lay between the germline ends. CDR3 length: 16 amino acids. Germline assignment: CDR1 SGHTA and CDR2 FQGNSA. In DNA form, the CDR3 reads TGTGCCAGCAGTCCAAAGCTAGATGGCGGGATAGAGACCCAGTACTTC. This translates into CASSPKLDGGIETQYF.

The chain employs TRBV6-5 and TRBJ1-2, with D unresolved. The CDR3 is made up of 11 amino acids. Trimming cost V 5 bases and J 4 bases, with 5 bases left between them. Per the germline V gene, CDR1 is MNHEY and CDR2 is SVGAGI. The CDR3 bases are TGTGCCAGCAGTAGCACCTATGGCTACACCTTC. This sequence encodes CASSSTYGYTF.